Below, 20 T cell receptor beta chains from the same sample are listed, as sequenced in a study of shared clonotypes between healthy human individuals. Produced via immunoSEQ multiplex PCR; TCRdb's table is partial and in-frame only. Among hundreds of thousands of clones listed, about two thirds were seen once. Material: memory CD4+ T cells sorted from blood. The subset denotes: CD45RA-negative fraction. These receptors were taken from a woman between 25 and 40 years old in good health.

The rearrangement joins TRBV29-1 to TRBJ2-5, with D possibly TRBD1 on 6 matching bases. Germline V gives CDR1 SQVTM, CDR2 ANQGSEA. The length of the CDR3 is 13 residues. V dropped 7 bases and J dropped 11 bases, with 23 bases sitting between them. Written as DNA, the CDR3 is TGCAGCGCCTCCGGGACACCCAAGGGAGAGCAGTACTTC. It encodes CSASGTPKGEQYF. The entire variable domain, with the rest obtained from reference TRBV29-1 and TRBJ2-5, is as follows: SAVISQKPSRDICQRGTSLTIQCQVDSQVTMMFWYRQQPGQSLTLIATANQGSEATYESGFVIDKFPISRPNLTFSTLTVSNMSPEDSSIYLCSASGTPKGEQYFGPGTRLLVL.

The rearrangement uses TRBV6-1 and TRBJ1-2, with TRBD1 identical over 7 bases. V was clipped by 0 bases and J by 8 bases; unmatched bases: 6. Germline lookup yields CDR1 MNHNS and CDR2 SASEGT. The CDR3 loop spans 14 amino acids. Here the CDR3 DNA reads TGTGCCAGCAGTGAAGCGCGGCAGGGGGAGGGCTACACCTTC. Translated, it gives CASSEARQGEGYTF.

The chain is built from TRBV6-1 and TRBJ1-5; a possible D gene is TRBD1 (6 bases). Germline values: CDR1 MNHNS, CDR2 SASEGT. The CDR3 is made up of 15 amino acids. Trimming removed 2 bases from V and 7 bases from J, with 15 bases in between. The CDR3 protein is CASSERRGLEQPQHF. Written as DNA, the CDR3 is TGTGCCAGCAGTGAACGCCGGGGGCTCGAACAGCCCCAGCATTTT.

The V call is TRBV9, the J call TRBJ2-2, with TRBD2 matching over 8 bases. Losses at the gene ends were 2 bases for V and 0 bases for J; bases not matched to a gene: 3. Looked up from germline, CDR1 is SGDLS and CDR2 is YYNGEE. The CDR3 has 16 residues. The DNA of the CDR3 is TGTGCCAGCAGCGTTACTAGCGGAGCGAACACCGGGGAGCTGTTTTTT. Protein sequence: CASSVTSGANTGELFF.

The J gene is TRBJ1-3, the V gene TRBV27; D might be TRBD1 (5 bases). In germline, CDR1 is MNHEY, CDR2 SMNVEV (reference sequence). This CDR3 comprises 17 residues. V lost 2 bases and J lost 7, with 21 bases in between. The CDR3 region is CASSLIGQGRNSNTIYF. The CDR3 DNA follows: TGTGCCAGCAGTTTAATCGGGCAGGGCAGGAATAGTAACACCATATATTTT.

In its sample, this clone was seen once. J is TRBJ2-7 and V is TRBV11-2, with no clear D. The CDR3 covers 13 residues. CDR1 and CDR2 (germline): SGHAT, FQNNGV. Deletions cut 0 bases from V and 2 bases from J, with 5 bases between. CDR3 loop: CASSLDLPYEQYF. The CDR3 DNA reads TGTGCCAGCAGCTTAGATCTTCCCTACGAGCAGTACTTC.

V gene TRBV19 combines with J gene TRBJ1-1; D is unclear. From germline, CDR1 is LNHDA and CDR2 SQIVND (reference sequence). Trimming left V 7 bases short and J 1 base short, with 7 bases between. The CDR3 length is 12 residues. CDR3 in amino acids: CASTGRNTEAFF. The CDR3 DNA reads as TGTGCCAGTACAGGCAGGAACACTGAAGCTTTCTTT.

This clone turned up a few times. Other DNA sequences in this sample translate to the same CDR3. The chain has TRBV5-1 and TRBJ2-2; D not certain. V was shortened by 7 bases and J by 4 bases, with 5 bases between the two germline ends. Germline V lookup: CDR1 SGHRS, CDR2 YFSETQ. The CDR3 extends over 11 amino acids. The CDR3 loop is CASSITGELFF. The CDR3 bases are TGCGCCAGCTCAATCACCGGGGAGCTGTTTTTT.

This chain links TRBV2 with TRBJ1-2, with D possibly matching TRBD1 (6 bases). V was cut by 6 bases and J by 2 bases, with 16 bases left in between. The germline V gene encodes CDR1 SNHLY and CDR2 FYNNEI. The CDR3 is made up of 15 amino acids. In nucleotides, the CDR3 is TGTGCCAGCAGCGCCTCTTACACAGGGAACTATGGCTACACCTTC. Translated: CASSASYTGNYGYTF.

This clone was seen once. V and J are TRBV27 and TRBJ2-7; TRBD2 is a possible D gene (6 bases). The ends were cut back, 3 bases at V and 7 bases at J, with 22 bases in the middle. The CDR3 is made up of 16 amino acids. Per germline, CDR1 MNHEY and CDR2 SMNVEV (reference sequence). The CDR3 DNA follows: TGTGCCAGCAGTTTCAATATTCTCGGGGGAGTTGGGGAGCAGTACTTC. It yields the protein CASSFNILGGVGEQYF.

This chain joins TRBV4-1 and TRBJ2-7, with TRBD1 matching over 7 bases. The V and J ends lost 5 bases and 0 bases, in that order; junction bases with no gene match: 10. The germline V gene encodes CDR1 MGHRA and CDR2 YSYEKL. The CDR3 is made up of 16 amino acids. The CDR3 spells CASSSRTRDSSYEQYF. The CDR3 bases are TGCGCCAGCAGCAGCCGAACCCGGGACAGCTCCTACGAGCAGTACTTC.

The V gene is TRBV6-4, the J gene TRBJ2-1; tentative D call: TRBD2 (5 bases). The CDR3 runs to 15 residues. V was cut by 4 bases and J by 3 bases, with 13 bases left in between. The V gene's germline CDR1 is MRHNA and CDR2 SNTAGT. CDR3 sequence reads: CASSGEFLVYNEQFF. As DNA, the CDR3 is TGTGCCAGCAGTGGGGAGTTCTTGGTCTACAATGAGCAGTTCTTC.

This chain links TRBV5-1 with TRBJ1-1, with 7 bases fitting TRBD1. Trimming removed 4 bases from V and 10 bases from J; junction bases left unmatched: 10. The germline gives CDR1 SGHRS, CDR2 YFSETQ. CDR3 size: 13 residues. CDR3 loop: CASSLGQTGTAFF. CDR3 DNA: TGCGCCAGCAGCCTTGGCCAGACAGGGACAGCTTTCTTT.

On this clone: A read error is likely here: a far larger clone is one base away. The chain recombines TRBV11-3 with TRBJ2-7, with TRBD2 matching over 11 bases. Germline CDR1 SGHNT, CDR2 YENEEA. V gave up 4 bases and J gave up 2 bases; unmatched junction bases: 4. The CDR3 is 15 amino acids. CDR3 nucleotide sequence: TGTGCCAGCAGCTCGGGGACTAGCGGAACCTACGAGCAGTACTTC. This translates into CASSSGTSGTYEQYF.

The V gene is TRBV5-1, the J gene TRBJ1-2; maybe TRBD1 (5 bases). CDR3 length: 15 residues. Germline V gene sequence: CDR1 SGHRS, CDR2 YFSETQ. V was pared by 4 bases and J by 6 bases, with 19 bases between. CDR3 region: CASSPGVTATNGYTF. CDR3 DNA: TGCGCCAGCAGCCCTGGCGTGACAGCAACGAATGGCTACACCTTC.

CDR3 loop: CASSQEYSGSGTGELFF. As DNA, the CDR3 is TGTGCCAGCAGCCAAGAATATAGCGGGAGTGGCACCGGGGAGCTGTTTTTT. The chain combines TRBV4-2 with TRBJ2-2; 9 bases map to TRBD2. Germline V gene data show CDR1 as LGHNA and CDR2 as YNFKEQ. V was pared by 0 bases and J by 4 bases, with 6 bases of the junction left unmatched. The CDR3 is made up of 17 amino acids.

This chain joins TRBV29-1 and TRBJ1-1; D ambiguous. CDR3 length equals 14 residues. V was pared by 6 bases and J by 4 bases, with 18 bases between. Germline CDR1 and CDR2: SQVTM and ANQGSEA. The CDR3: CSVYLAPDGTEAFF. For the CDR3, the DNA is TGCAGCGTGTATCTTGCTCCCGATGGCACTGAAGCTTTCTTT.

This sequence joins TRBV27 and TRBJ1-3; a possible D gene is TRBD1 (6 bases). The V gene lost 1 base and the J gene lost 9 bases, with 13 bases spanning the gap. CDR3 length: 14 amino acids. Germline CDR1 is MNHEY and CDR2 is SMNVEV (reference sequence). CDR3 amino acids: CASSLYQGKGTIYF. CDR3 bases: TGTGCCAGCAGTTTATACCAGGGGAAAGGCACCATATATTTT.

A remark on this clone: Other nucleotide sequences in the sample specify the same CDR3. V is TRBV11-2 and J is TRBJ2-7; 8 bases fit TRBD2. Trimming at V came to 5 bases and at J to 3 bases, leaving 9 bases not matched to a gene. CDR1 and CDR2 from the germline V gene are SGHAT and FQNNGV. The CDR3 extends over 15 amino acids. The CDR3: CASSPGLAGSYEQYF. The DNA of the CDR3 is TGTGCCAGCAGCCCGGGATTAGCGGGAAGCTACGAGCAGTACTTC.

Many counts were recorded for this clone. The chain recombines TRBV28 with TRBJ1-2; unclear D gene. V lost 2 bases and J lost 6, with 13 bases in between. The CDR3 totals 14 residues. Germline CDR1 MDHEN, CDR2 SYDVKM. The CDR3 coding sequence is TGTGCCAGCAGTTTACCGGCTCTAGCGGATGGCTACACCTTC. As protein: CASSLPALADGYTF.